This T cell receptor (beta chain) emerged from a study of cytomegalovirus exposure and HLA in healthy donors. Study-level information: Early released data had around 89 million unique TCRs, all coming from HLA-typed donors.

V gave up 3 bases and J gave up 0 bases, with 6 bases separating them. The germline gives CDR1 SNHLY, CDR2 FYNNEI. The CDR3 sequence is 15 residues long. Worth noting for this clone: Its antigen is unidentified.

PCR employed 60 Vbeta and 13 Jbeta primers. TCRdb's copy holds only in-frame clones and misses some; the assay was immunoSEQ multiplex PCR. Of around 200,000 clones listed, 82% were seen once; the top ten hold approximately 6.5%. Overall study results and limits: Most likely, a cluster of highly shared sequence variants arose as a sequencing artifact. Most of the TCR beta V segments (in an earlier analysis) were productive either about 87% or about 30% of the time. Researchers reported in a later analysis that common viral pathogens appeared linked to several top clusters.

Material: PBMCs. This clonotype was sampled from a man between 35 and 55 years old in good health and CMV-seropositive. This chain joins TRBV2 and TRBJ2-6; D is unresolved. DNA for the CDR3: TGTGCCAGCAGTGATTCCGGCTCTGGGGCCAACGTCCTGACTTTC. Its translation is CASSDSGSGANVLTF.